The TCR beta chain described here comes from a study of cytomegalovirus exposure and HLA in healthy donors. Researchers ran the PCR with 60 Vbeta and 13 Jbeta primers. Generated by immunoSEQ multiplex PCR, the TCRdb table keeps only in-frame clones and is missing some. The sample includes 150,000 to 200,000 clones, about 9% of them seen just once. This clone was counted a few times. What it recognizes is unknown. The CDR3 consists of 13 residues. V was pared by 0 bases and J by 3 bases, with 3 bases between. Germline V CDR1 and CDR2: SGHRS, YFSETQ. Healthy bone marrow donors supplied every sample. Whole-study findings and limits: One later analysis reportedly identified an Asian-associated ancestry cluster that showed fewer N-insertions than the approximately 600-donor mean. Later, an analysis found that common viral pathogens appeared to be linked with several of the most significant clusters. In vitro checks showed that a few CMV-associated chains really do target CMV antigens.

Material: PBMCs. The chain uses TRBV5-1 and TRBJ1-4; D gene ambiguous. This receptor was taken from a woman aged 30 to 39 in good health and CMV-seropositive. CDR3 sequence reads: CASSLVANEKLFF. In DNA form, the CDR3 reads TGCGCCAGCAGCTTGGTCGCTAATGAAAAACTGTTTTTT.